These 17 T cell receptor beta chains share one sample of origin, sequenced in a study of preoperative IRX-2 immunotherapy in early breast cancer. As to treatment: preoperative locoregional IRX-2 cytokine immunotherapy. TCRdb keeps only in-frame clones here, not all; method: immunoSEQ multiplex PCR. The sample has around 95,000 clones, 86% seen once. Sequencing used tumor tissue, obtained after IRX-2 immunotherapy. These TCRs come from a human donor with breast cancer.

This rearrangement joins TRBV18 to TRBJ1-1; D call uncertain. Germline V CDR1 and CDR2: KGHSH, LQKENI. Trimming left V 3 bases short and J 0 bases short, with 2 bases between. The length of the CDR3 is 12 residues. The CDR3 sequence: CASSPLNTEAFF. CDR3 nucleotides: TGTGCCAGCTCACCGCTGAACACTGAAGCTTTCTTT.

This clone has a single count. The rearrangement links TRBV10-1 to TRBJ1-1; no firm D call. Per germline, CDR1 WNHNN and CDR2 SYGVQD (reference sequence). The V end was cut by 1 base, the J end by 0 bases, with 9 bases between. This CDR3 region has 15 residues. CDR3 amino acids: CASSEYVSMNTEAFF. DNA for the CDR3: TGCGCCAGCAGTGAGTATGTATCGATGAACACTGAAGCTTTCTTT.

The chain uses TRBV6-8 and TRBJ2-5; 7 nucleotides match TRBD1. CDR1 and CDR2 from the germline V gene are MNHGY and SAAAGT. Germline trimming cut 6 bases from V and 4 bases from J; bases unmatched to any gene: 14. This CDR3 has 16 amino acids. CDR3 in amino acids: CASRLFGTAIGETQYF. The CDR3 region has the DNA TGTGCCAGCAGGCTATTTGGGACAGCCATAGGAGAGACCCAGTACTTC.

This chain connects TRBV15 to TRBJ1-1; D unclear. The CDR3 covers 14 residues. Germline CDR1 reads LNHNV; CDR2 reads YYDKDF (reference sequence). Trimming took off 0 bases at V and 7 bases at J, with 12 bases between the two ends. The CDR3 DNA follows: TGTGCCACCAGCAGAGATACACCGAAAGATGAAGCTTTCTTT. Its translation: CATSRDTPKDEAFF. Using reference TRBV15 and TRBJ1-1 for the parts outside the CDR3, the full variable domain is DAMVIQNPRYQVTQFGKPVTLSCSQTLNHNVMYWYQQKSSQAPKLLFHYYDKDFNNEADTPDNFQSRRPNTSFCFLDIRSPGLGDTAMYLCATSRDTPKDEAFFGQGTRLTVV.

The rearrangement uses TRBV18 and TRBJ2-5; no reliable D call. This CDR3 is 12 amino acids long. Trimming took off 3 bases at V and 5 bases at J, with 7 bases between the two ends. Germline V gives CDR1 KGHSH, CDR2 LQKENI. CDR3 loop: CASSPLMETQYF. Here the CDR3 DNA reads TGTGCCAGCTCACCCTTAATGGAGACCCAGTACTTC.

The chain couples TRBV12-5 to TRBJ1-1; 7 bases agree with TRBD1. The germline gives CDR1 LGHNT, CDR2 FRNRAP. CDR3 size: 13 residues. In DNA form, the CDR3 reads TGTGCCAGCTGTAGACAGGGGAACACTGAAGCTTTCTTT. Translating it yields CASCRQGNTEAFF.

The V gene is TRBV11-3, the J gene TRBJ2-1; 7 bases map to TRBD2. Germline assignment: CDR1 SGHNT and CDR2 YENEEA. The CDR3 consists of 16 residues. V was pared by 5 bases and J by 3 bases, with 10 bases of the junction left unmatched. DNA for the CDR3: TGTGCCAGCAGCGACTGGGGGAGCGGGATCTACAATGAGCAGTTCTTC. Encoded protein: CASSDWGSGIYNEQFF.

The sample holds a few counts of this clone. The rearrangement joins TRBV4-1 to TRBJ2-2; 10 bases match TRBD1. This CDR3 region has 16 residues. Germline V gene sequence: CDR1 MGHRA, CDR2 YSYEKL. The V segment lost 9 bases and the J segment 5 bases; nucleotides outside the gene matches: 12. CDR3 region: CASGLGQGGVTGELFF. The CDR3 coding sequence is TGCGCCAGTGGACTAGGACAGGGGGGCGTTACCGGGGAGCTGTTTTTT.

This clone showed up just once. This chain connects TRBV19 to TRBJ2-7; no clear D gene. Per germline, CDR1 LNHDA and CDR2 SQIVND (reference sequence). Trimming shortened V by 10 bases and J by 1 base, and 14 bases separated the two germline ends. This CDR3 has 13 residues. CDR3 nucleotides: TGTGCCACCGCGGACGAGGCGTCCTACGAGCAGTACTTC. It codes for CATADEASYEQYF.

Regarding this clone: Other DNA sequences in this sample translate to the same CDR3. The rearrangement uses TRBV5-1 and TRBJ2-2; 10 bases line up with TRBD1. V lost 4 bases, J lost 6 bases, and 6 bases stayed unmatched. Germline lookup yields CDR1 SGHRS and CDR2 YFSETQ. CDR3 size: 15 residues. The CDR3 bases are TGCGCCAGCAGCCTCGGGACAGGGGTCGCCGGGGAGCTGTTTTTT. Protein: CASSLGTGVAGELFF.

The chain uses TRBV19 and TRBJ1-2; possibly TRBD1 for D (6 bases). The CDR3 runs to 14 residues. V was pared by 5 bases and J by 3 bases, with 13 bases between. Germline V lookup: CDR1 LNHDA, CDR2 SQIVND (reference sequence). CDR3 amino acids: CASSPGQLYYGYTF. The CDR3 DNA follows: TGTGCCAGTAGTCCCGGACAGTTATACTATGGCTACACCTTC.

This clone was seen once. The DNA of the CDR3 is TGCAGCGTTGGGGGGAAAGGAAACACTGAAGCTTTCTTT. Translation gives CSVGGKGNTEAFF. The genes are TRBV29-1 and TRBJ1-1, with a tentative D call TRBD1 (5 bases). In germline, CDR1 is SQVTM, CDR2 ANQGSEA. The ends were cut back, 4 bases at V and 2 bases at J, with 11 bases in the middle. The CDR3 covers 13 residues.

DNA for the CDR3: TGTGCTAGTGGTTTGGTACCAGATAGCTACGAGCAGTACTTC. Amino acid sequence: CASGLVPDSYEQYF. This chain joins TRBV12-5 and TRBJ2-7; no definite D call. Trimming pared 0 bases from V and 3 bases from J, leaving 9 bases between. The CDR3 contains 14 residues. The germline V gene has CDR1 LGHNT and CDR2 FRNRAP. The entire variable domain, with the rest obtained from reference TRBV12-5 and TRBJ2-7, is as follows: DARVTQTPRHKVTEMGQEVTMRCQPILGHNTVFWYRQTMMQGLELLAYFRNRAPLDDSGMPKDRFSAEMPDATLATLKIQPSEPRDSAVYFCASGLVPDSYEQYFGPGTRLTVT.

The rearrangement links TRBV19 to TRBJ1-5; possibly TRBD1 for D (5 bases). Looked up from germline, CDR1 is LNHDA and CDR2 is SQIVND (reference sequence). V lost 8 bases to trimming and J lost 3 bases, with 14 bases between them. The length of the CDR3 is 14 residues. CDR3 residues: CASASGYNNQPQHF. The DNA for the CDR3 is TGTGCCAGTGCTTCAGGGTACAACAATCAGCCCCAGCATTTT.

The CDR3 nucleotides read TGTGCCAGCAGCCAAGTAGGGAAAACGGGATACGAGCAGTACTTC. Protein sequence: CASSQVGKTGYEQYF. This chain connects TRBV14 to TRBJ2-7, with D tentatively TRBD2 (5 bases). V lost 1 base and J 4 bases, leaving 14 bases between the germline ends. The germline V gene encodes CDR1 SGHDN and CDR2 FVKESK. This CDR3 spans 15 amino acids.

The chain has TRBV28 and TRBJ1-2; D unclear. Trimming removed 1 base from V and 4 bases from J, with 10 bases in between. The germline gives CDR1 MDHEN, CDR2 SYDVKM. This CDR3 is 14 amino acids long. CDR3 in amino acids: CASSLSGSLYGYTF. As DNA, the CDR3 is TGTGCCAGCAGTTTATCGGGCAGCCTCTATGGCTACACCTTC.

The chain employs TRBV6-8 and TRBJ2-7, with TRBD2 as a possible D gene (6 bases). This CDR3 is 15 amino acids long. Germline lookup yields CDR1 MNHGY and CDR2 SAAAGT. The V and J ends lost 10 bases and 4 bases respectively, with 23 bases between them. CDR3 sequence (DNA): TGTGCCACCCGTCCCTGGAGCGGGCCTCCTTACGAGCAGTACTTC. Translating gives CATRPWSGPPYEQYF.